The following is a T cell receptor (beta chain) sequence with its context. Donors in Cohort 3 who had recovered were those with two negative PCRs, healthcare professional clearance, or resolution of their symptoms. Per the germline V gene, CDR1 is MNHEY and CDR2 is SVGAGI. V was cut by 0 bases and J by 1 base, with 7 bases left in between. This CDR3 contains 15 residues. This sample is part of a study of blood T cell repertoires in COVID-19. Study overall: The United States, Italy and Spain supplied acute and convalescent COVID-19 samples. PBMCs, B-cell-depleted T cells, or T cells were the source of the cDNA or gDNA that made up the material.

As handled by the study authors: Amplification from reference gene primers served as the basis for estimated nucleated cell counts. Here immunoSEQ multiplex PCR was the method, and the copy in TCRdb shows in-frame clones only, minus some. V, J and clone size were drawn from that table, and D and trimming were deduced from the DNA. This sample has fewer than 450,000 clones, with 70% to 90% found just once. Sample: PBMCs or T cells enriched from blood (not recorded which). This chain uses TRBV6-5 with TRBJ1-5; D unresolved. This TCR was sampled from a woman aged 18-29 years who had recovered from COVID-19. CDR3 amino acids: CASSYSTGSNQPQHF. CDR3 nucleotide sequence: TGTGCCAGCAGTTACTCGACGGGAAGCAATCAGCCCCAGCATTTT.